This is a list of T cell receptor beta chains from one sample in a study of blood T cells in healthy people across ages. Each CDR3 protein gets one entry after TCRdb re-called the 5' RACE reads with MiXCR. Of some 1.5 million distinct CDR3 sequences listed, 35% to 45% were seen once; the top ten hold around 4%. The source material was blood. Source of these receptors: a woman between 18 and 29 years old in good health. Both conserved end residues are part of each CDR3. Each record gives: D gene, V gene, clone size, J gene, CDR3 DNA, CDR3 protein. D genes are given only for firm matches. The size entry is marked missing in some rows and otherwise reads once, few, many or a size class.

D gene: -; V gene: TRBV27; clone size: -; J gene: TRBJ2-1; CDR3 DNA: TGTGCCAGCAGTTTCTGGGGCCATGAGCAGTTCTTC; CDR3 protein: CASSFWGHEQFF
D gene: -; V gene: TRBV28; clone size: few; J gene: TRBJ2-7; CDR3 DNA: TGTGCCAGCAGTGCATCACTCGGGGTCTACGAGCAGTACTTC; CDR3 protein: CASSASLGVYEQYF
D gene: -; V gene: TRBV29-1; clone size: -; J gene: TRBJ2-5; CDR3 DNA: TGCAGCGTACAAAGGGGACAAGAGACCCAGTACTTC; CDR3 protein: CSVQRGQETQYF
D gene: -; V gene: TRBV4-2; clone size: -; J gene: TRBJ1-4; CDR3 DNA: TGTGCCAGCAGCCAAGACAAAGCGACAGCCGCTAATGAAAAACTGTTTTTT; CDR3 protein: CASSQDKATAANEKLFF
D gene: TRBD2; V gene: TRBV20-1; clone size: many; J gene: TRBJ2-3; CDR3 DNA: TGCAGTGCTACAGGGGCAGGAGTAGCGGGGGCCACAGATACGCAGTATTTT; CDR3 protein: CSATGAGVAGATDTQYF
D gene: -; V gene: TRBV28; clone size: -; J gene: TRBJ1-3; CDR3 DNA: TGTGCCAGCAGTTATTCCCGGACCTCTGGAAACACCATATATTTT; CDR3 protein: CASSYSRTSGNTIYF
D gene: -; V gene: TRBV20-1; clone size: -; J gene: TRBJ1-1; CDR3 DNA: TGCAGTGCTCCACAGGTGAACATGAACACTGAAGCTTTCTTT; CDR3 protein: CSAPQVNMNTEAFF
D gene: -; V gene: TRBV28; clone size: -; J gene: TRBJ1-3; CDR3 DNA: TGTGCCAGCAGTCCGGGAAGGGAAAACACCATATATTTT; CDR3 protein: CASSPGRENTIYF
D gene: -; V gene: TRBV20-1; clone size: few; J gene: TRBJ1-5; CDR3 DNA: TGCAGTGCTAGTAAGGTCCCTTATAGCAATCAGCCCCAGCATTTT; CDR3 protein: CSASKVPYSNQPQHF
D gene: -; V gene: TRBV20-1; clone size: -; J gene: TRBJ1-1; CDR3 DNA: TGCAGTGCTAGAGATCTAGCGGGGGTTTCCACTGAAGCTTTCTTT; CDR3 protein: CSARDLAGVSTEAFF
D gene: -; V gene: TRBV29-1; clone size: few; J gene: TRBJ1-2; CDR3 DNA: TGCAGCGCAAGGGCGCAAGACTATGGCTACACCTTC; CDR3 protein: CSARAQDYGYTF
D gene: TRBD1; V gene: TRBV28; clone size: -; J gene: TRBJ1-2; CDR3 DNA: TGTGCCAGCGTTATCGGGACAGCTGACTATGGCTACACCTTC; CDR3 protein: CASVIGTADYGYTF
D gene: -; V gene: TRBV21-1; clone size: -; J gene: TRBJ2-7; CDR3 DNA: TGTGCCAACCGAGGGTACAGGGGAAGCCTCTCCTACGAGCAGTACTTC; CDR3 protein: CANRGYRGSLSYEQYF
D gene: -; V gene: TRBV10-3; clone size: -; J gene: TRBJ1-1; CDR3 DNA: TGTGCCATCAGTGAACTTCCAGAACCGAACACTGAAGCTTTCTTT; CDR3 protein: CAISELPEPNTEAFF
D gene: -; V gene: TRBV6-5; clone size: -; J gene: TRBJ1-5; CDR3 DNA: TGTGCCAGCAGTAACGGGGGAAATAGCAATCAGCCCCAGCATTTT; CDR3 protein: CASSNGGNSNQPQHF
D gene: -; V gene: TRBV2; clone size: -; J gene: TRBJ1-5; CDR3 DNA: TGTGCCAGCAGCGAAGTATATAGCAATCAGCCCCAGCATTTT; CDR3 protein: CASSEVYSNQPQHF
D gene: TRBD1; V gene: TRBV4-3; clone size: once; J gene: TRBJ1-2; CDR3 DNA: TGCGCCAGCAGCCAAGATAATTATGGGACAGGGGACTATGGCTACACCTTC; CDR3 protein: CASSQDNYGTGDYGYTF
D gene: -; V gene: TRBV29-1; clone size: -; J gene: TRBJ1-1; CDR3 DNA: TGCAGCGCCTCCGAAGGCATGAACACTGAAGCTTTCTTT; CDR3 protein: CSASEGMNTEAFF
D gene: TRBD1; V gene: TRBV6-5; clone size: -; J gene: TRBJ1-5; CDR3 DNA: TGTGCCAGCAGTGACAACCCGGGACAGAATCAGCCCCAGCATTTT; CDR3 protein: CASSDNPGQNQPQHF
D gene: -; V gene: TRBV7-9; clone size: -; J gene: TRBJ2-7; CDR3 DNA: TGTGCCAGCAGCCAGACCCGGAAGAACATCTACGAGCAGTACTTC; CDR3 protein: CASSQTRKNIYEQYF
D gene: -; V gene: TRBV12-3/TRBV12-4; clone size: -; J gene: TRBJ2-1; CDR3 DNA: TGTGCCAGCAGGAGCGAGGGATACTCCTACAATGAGCAGTTCTTC; CDR3 protein: CASRSEGYSYNEQFF
D gene: TRBD1; V gene: TRBV27; clone size: -; J gene: TRBJ1-2; CDR3 DNA: TGTGCCAGCAATAAAGAGGGGGCGCTGGGCTATGGCTACACCTTC; CDR3 protein: CASNKEGALGYGYTF
D gene: -; V gene: TRBV3-1; clone size: once; J gene: TRBJ1-1; CDR3 DNA: TGTGCCAGCAGCCAACAGAGGGGGAACACTGAAGCTTTCTTT; CDR3 protein: CASSQQRGNTEAFF
D gene: -; V gene: TRBV3-1; clone size: -; J gene: TRBJ1-2; CDR3 DNA: TGTGCCAGCAGCCGCGACCCCAGGGGACAAACGTATGGCTACACCTTC; CDR3 protein: CASSRDPRGQTYGYTF